The TCR beta chain under discussion was sequenced for a study of OX40 agonist ivuxolimab in advanced cancers. Study at large: Three patients responded partially, comprising one with hepatocellular carcinoma and two with cutaneous melanoma. Study results and caveats: Clonal expansion by week 6 occurred in CD4+ and CD8+ blood T cells (at 0.1 to 3.0 mg/kg).

A remark on this clone: Its antigen is undetermined.

TCRdb keeps only in-frame clones here, not all; method: immunoSEQ multiplex PCR. Among tens of thousands of clones listed, approximately 90% were seen once. V was clipped by 5 bases and J by 4 bases, with 16 bases between them. This CDR3 region has 15 residues. Germline CDR1 SGHRS, CDR2 YFSETQ. V is TRBV5-1 and J is TRBJ1-3; D not resolved. This clonotype was obtained from an adult with an advanced solid tumor such as melanoma, head and neck, liver or kidney cancer. The starting material was CD4+ or CD8+ T cells sorted from blood, obtained in a trial of the OX40 agonist ivuxolimab. CDR3: CASRLELTPGNTIYF. CDR3 DNA sequence: TGCGCCAGCAGACTGGAGCTCACGCCGGGAAACACCATATATTTT.